This T cell receptor beta chain was profiled in a study of blood T cell repertoires in COVID-19. Study at large: Donors in the United States, Italy and Spain gave samples during acute or convalescent COVID-19. Nucleic acid was either cDNA or gDNA, and it came from T cells, B-cell-depleted T cells, or PBMCs.

The CDR3 covers 16 residues. V gave up 6 bases and J gave up 8 bases; unmatched junction bases: 8. Germline V lookup: CDR1 MNHEY, CDR2 SMNVEV (reference sequence). As handled by the study authors: Researchers report that nucleated cell counts were estimated from reference gene primer amplification. Here immunoSEQ multiplex PCR was the method, and the copy in TCRdb shows in-frame clones only, minus some. D and trimming come from the DNA, and the V and J calls and clone size come from that table. The sample records 75,000 to 95,000 clones, approximately 80% being singletons. The TCR comes from a woman between 35 and 50 years old with active or convalescent COVID-19. The V gene is TRBV27, the J gene TRBJ2-1; 15 nucleotides line up with TRBD2. The specimen sequenced was peripheral blood. As DNA, the CDR3 is TGTGCCAGCAGATCGGGACTAGCGGGGGGCGTCTATGAGCAGTTCTTC. This sequence encodes CASRSGLAGGVYEQFF.